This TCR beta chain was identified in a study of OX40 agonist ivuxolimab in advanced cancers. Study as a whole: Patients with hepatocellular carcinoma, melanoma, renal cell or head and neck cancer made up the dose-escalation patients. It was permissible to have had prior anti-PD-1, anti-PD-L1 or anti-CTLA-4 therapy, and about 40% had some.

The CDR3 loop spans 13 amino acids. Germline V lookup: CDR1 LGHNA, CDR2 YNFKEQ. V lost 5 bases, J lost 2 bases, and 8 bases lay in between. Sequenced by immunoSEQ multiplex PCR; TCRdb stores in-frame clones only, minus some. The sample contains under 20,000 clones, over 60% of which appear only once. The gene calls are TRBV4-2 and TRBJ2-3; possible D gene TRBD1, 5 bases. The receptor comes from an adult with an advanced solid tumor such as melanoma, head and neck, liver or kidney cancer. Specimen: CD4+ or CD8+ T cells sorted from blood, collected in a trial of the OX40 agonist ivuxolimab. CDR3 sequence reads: CASSVTDTDTQYF. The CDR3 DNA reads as TGTGCCAGCAGCGTGACAGACACAGATACGCAGTATTTT.